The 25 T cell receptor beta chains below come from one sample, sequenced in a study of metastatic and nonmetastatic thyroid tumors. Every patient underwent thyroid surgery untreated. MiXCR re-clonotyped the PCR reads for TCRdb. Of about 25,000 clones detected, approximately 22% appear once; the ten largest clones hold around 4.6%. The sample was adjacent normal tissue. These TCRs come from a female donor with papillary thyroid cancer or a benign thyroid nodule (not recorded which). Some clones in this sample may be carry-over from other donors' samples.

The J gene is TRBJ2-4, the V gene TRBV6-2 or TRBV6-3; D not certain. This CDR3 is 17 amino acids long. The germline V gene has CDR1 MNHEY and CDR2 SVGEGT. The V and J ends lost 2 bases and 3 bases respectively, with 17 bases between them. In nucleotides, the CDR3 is TGTGCCAGCAGTTACACTCATGGTACAGCTTGCAAAAACATTCAGTACTTC. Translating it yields CASSYTHGTACKNIQYF.

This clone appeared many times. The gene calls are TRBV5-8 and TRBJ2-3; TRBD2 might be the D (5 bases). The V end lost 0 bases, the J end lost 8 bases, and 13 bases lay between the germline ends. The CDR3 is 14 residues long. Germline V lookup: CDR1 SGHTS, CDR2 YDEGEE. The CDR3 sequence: CASSLGWRGGTQYF. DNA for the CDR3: TGTGCCAGCAGCTTGGGGTGGCGCGGAGGTACGCAGTATTTT. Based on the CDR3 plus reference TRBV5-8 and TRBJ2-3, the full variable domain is EAGVTQSPTHLIKTRGQQATLRCSPISGHTSVYWYQQALGLGLQFLLWYDEGEERNRGNFPPRFSGRQFPNYSSELNVNALELEDSALYLCASSLGWRGGTQYFGPGTRLTVL.

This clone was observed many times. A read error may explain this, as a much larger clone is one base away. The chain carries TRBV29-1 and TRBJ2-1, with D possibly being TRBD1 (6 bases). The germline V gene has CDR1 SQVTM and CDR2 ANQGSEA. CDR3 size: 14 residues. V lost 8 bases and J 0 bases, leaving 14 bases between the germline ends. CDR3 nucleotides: TGCAGCTCCCCGGACAGAGTCTCCTACAATGAGCAGTTCTTC. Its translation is CSSPDRVSYNEQFF.

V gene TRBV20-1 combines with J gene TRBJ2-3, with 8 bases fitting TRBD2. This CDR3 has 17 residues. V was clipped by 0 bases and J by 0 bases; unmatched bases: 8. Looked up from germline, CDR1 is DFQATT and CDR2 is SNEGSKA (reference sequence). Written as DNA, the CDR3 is TGCAGTGCTAGAGATCACCTAATAGCGGGGAGCACAGATACGCAGTATTTT. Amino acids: CSARDHLIAGSTDTQYF.

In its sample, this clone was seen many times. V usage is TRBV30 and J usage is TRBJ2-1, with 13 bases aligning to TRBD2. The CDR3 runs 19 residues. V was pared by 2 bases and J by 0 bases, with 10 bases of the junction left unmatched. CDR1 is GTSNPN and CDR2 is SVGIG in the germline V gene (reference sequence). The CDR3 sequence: CAWSSGTSGTRSSYNEQFF. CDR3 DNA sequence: TGTGCCTGGAGTTCCGGGACTAGCGGGACTCGTAGCTCCTACAATGAGCAGTTCTTC. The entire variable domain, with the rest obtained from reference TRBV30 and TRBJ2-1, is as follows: SQTIHQWPATLVQPVGSPLSLECTVEGTSNPNLYWYRQAAGRGLQLLFYSVGIGQISSEVPQNLSASRPQDRQFILSSKKLLLSDSGFYLCAWSSGTSGTRSSYNEQFFGPGTRLTVL.

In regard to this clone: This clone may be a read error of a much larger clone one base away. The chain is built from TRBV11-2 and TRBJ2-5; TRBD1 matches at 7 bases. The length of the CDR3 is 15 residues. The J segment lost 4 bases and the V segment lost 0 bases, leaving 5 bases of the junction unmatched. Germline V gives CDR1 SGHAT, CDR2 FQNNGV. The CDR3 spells CASSLDPTGAETQYF. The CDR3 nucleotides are TGTGCCAGCAGCTTAGATCCAACAGGGGCAGAGACCCAGTACTTC.

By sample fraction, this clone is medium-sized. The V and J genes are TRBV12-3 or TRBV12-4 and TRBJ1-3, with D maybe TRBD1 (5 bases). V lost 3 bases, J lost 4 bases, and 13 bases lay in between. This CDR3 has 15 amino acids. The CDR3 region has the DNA TGTGCCAGCAGTTTTGGAGGGAGGGGAGGAAACACCATATATTTT. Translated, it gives CASSFGGRGGNTIYF.

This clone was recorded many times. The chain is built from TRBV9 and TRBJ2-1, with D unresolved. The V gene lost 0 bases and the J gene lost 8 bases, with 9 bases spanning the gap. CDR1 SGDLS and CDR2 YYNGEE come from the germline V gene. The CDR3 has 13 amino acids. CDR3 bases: TGTGCCAGCAGCGTAGATGTAGACGATGAGCAGTTCTTC. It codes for CASSVDVDDEQFF.

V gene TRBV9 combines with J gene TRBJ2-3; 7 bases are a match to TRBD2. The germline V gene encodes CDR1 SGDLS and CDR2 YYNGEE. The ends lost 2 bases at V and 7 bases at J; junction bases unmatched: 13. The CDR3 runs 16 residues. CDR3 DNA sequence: TGTGCCAGCAGCGTTAGGGAGGGGTCAGGAGTGTATACGCAGTATTTT. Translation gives CASSVREGSGVYTQYF.

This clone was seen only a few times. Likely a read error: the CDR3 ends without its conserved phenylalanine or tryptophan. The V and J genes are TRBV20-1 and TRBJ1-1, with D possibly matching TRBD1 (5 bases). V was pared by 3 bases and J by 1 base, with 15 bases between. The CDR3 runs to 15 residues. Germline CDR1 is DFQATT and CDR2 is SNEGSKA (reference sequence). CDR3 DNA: TGCAGTGCTAGGGTCAGGGTGCAGGGGAACACTGAAGCTTTCCTT. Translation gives CSARVRVQGNTEAFL.

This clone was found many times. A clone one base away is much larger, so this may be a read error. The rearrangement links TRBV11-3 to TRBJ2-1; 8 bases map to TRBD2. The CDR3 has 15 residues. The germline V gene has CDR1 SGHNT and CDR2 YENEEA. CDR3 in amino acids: CASSQLAGLYNERFF. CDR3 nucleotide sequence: TGTGCCAGCAGCCAGTTAGCGGGACTCTACAATGAGCGGTTCTTC.

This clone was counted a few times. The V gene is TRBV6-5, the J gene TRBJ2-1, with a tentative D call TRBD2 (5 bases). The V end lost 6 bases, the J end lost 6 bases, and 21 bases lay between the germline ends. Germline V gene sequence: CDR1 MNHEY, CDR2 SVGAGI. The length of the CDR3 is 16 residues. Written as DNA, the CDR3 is TGTGCCAGCAGCTATTTACAAAACGCTGCGGGCAATGAGCAGTTCTTC. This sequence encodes CASSYLQNAAGNEQFF.

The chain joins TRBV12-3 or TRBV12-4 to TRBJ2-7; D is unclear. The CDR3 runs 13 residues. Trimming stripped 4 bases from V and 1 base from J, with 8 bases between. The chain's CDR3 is CASSSWGSYEQYF. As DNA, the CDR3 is TGTGCCAGCAGTTCCTGGGGTTCCTACGAGCAGTACTTC.

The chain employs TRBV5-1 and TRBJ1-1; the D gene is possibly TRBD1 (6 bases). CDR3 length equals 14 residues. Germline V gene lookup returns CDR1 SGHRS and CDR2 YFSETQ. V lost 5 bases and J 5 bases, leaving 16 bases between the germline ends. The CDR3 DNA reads TGCGCCAGCAGTTCGAACACAGGGTCAACTGAAGCTTTCTTT. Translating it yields CASSSNTGSTEAFF. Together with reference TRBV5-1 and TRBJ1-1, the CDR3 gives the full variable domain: KAGVTQTPRYLIKTRGQQVTLSCSPISGHRSVSWYQQTPGQGLQFLFEYFSETQRNKGNFPGRFSGRQFSNSRSEMNVSTLELGDSALYLCASSSNTGSTEAFFGQGTRLTVV.

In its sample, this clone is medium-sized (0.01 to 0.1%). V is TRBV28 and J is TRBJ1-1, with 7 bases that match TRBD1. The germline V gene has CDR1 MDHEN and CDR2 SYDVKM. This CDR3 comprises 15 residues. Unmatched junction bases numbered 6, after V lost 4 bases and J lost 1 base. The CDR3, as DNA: TGTGCCAGCAGTTATTGGGGACAGAAGAACACTGAAGCTTTCTTT. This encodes CASSYWGQKNTEAFF.

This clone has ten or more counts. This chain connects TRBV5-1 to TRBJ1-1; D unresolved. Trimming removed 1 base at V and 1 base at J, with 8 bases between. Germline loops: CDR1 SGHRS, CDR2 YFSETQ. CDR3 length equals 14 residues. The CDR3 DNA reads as TGCGCCAGCAGCTTGCGGACGGAGAACACTGAAGCTTTCTTT. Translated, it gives CASSLRTENTEAFF.

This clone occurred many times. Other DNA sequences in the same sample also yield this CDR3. The CDR3 protein is CSASSAGIPEAFF. In DNA, the CDR3 is TGCAGTGCTAGTTCGGCTGGGATCCCTGAAGCTTTCTTT. The chain is built from TRBV20-1 and TRBJ1-1; the D is unclear. The CDR3 is 13 amino acids. CDR1 is DFQATT, CDR2 SNEGSKA, per germline (reference sequence). Trimming left V 3 bases short and J 6 bases short, with 14 bases between.

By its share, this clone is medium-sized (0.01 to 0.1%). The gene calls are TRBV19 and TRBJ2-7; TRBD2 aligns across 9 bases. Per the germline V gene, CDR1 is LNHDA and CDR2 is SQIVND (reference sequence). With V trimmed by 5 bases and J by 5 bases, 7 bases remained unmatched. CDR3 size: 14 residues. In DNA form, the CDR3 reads TGTGCCAGTAGTCCCGGGACTAGCATAGACGAGCAGTACTTC. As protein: CASSPGTSIDEQYF.

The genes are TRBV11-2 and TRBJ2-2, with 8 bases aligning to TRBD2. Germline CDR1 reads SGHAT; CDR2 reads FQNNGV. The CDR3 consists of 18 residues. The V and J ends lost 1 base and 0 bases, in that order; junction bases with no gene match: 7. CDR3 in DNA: TGTGCCAGCAGCTTAGTGGCTAGCGGGTTGGCGAACACCGGGGAGCTGTTTTTT. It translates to CASSLVASGLANTGELFF.

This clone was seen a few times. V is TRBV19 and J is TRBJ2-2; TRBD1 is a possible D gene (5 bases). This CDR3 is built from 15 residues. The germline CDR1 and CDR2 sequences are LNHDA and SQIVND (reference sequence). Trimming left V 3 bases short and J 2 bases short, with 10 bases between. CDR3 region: CASSIQGFNTGELFF. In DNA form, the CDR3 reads TGTGCCAGTAGTATTCAGGGATTTAACACCGGGGAGCTGTTTTTT.

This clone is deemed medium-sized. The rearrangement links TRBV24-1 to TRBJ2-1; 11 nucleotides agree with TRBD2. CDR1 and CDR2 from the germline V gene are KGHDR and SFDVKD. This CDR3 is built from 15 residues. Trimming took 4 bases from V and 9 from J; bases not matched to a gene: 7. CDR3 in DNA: TGTGCCACCAGTGAGACTAGCGGGATTTTTAGTGAGCAGTTCTTC. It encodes CATSETSGIFSEQFF.

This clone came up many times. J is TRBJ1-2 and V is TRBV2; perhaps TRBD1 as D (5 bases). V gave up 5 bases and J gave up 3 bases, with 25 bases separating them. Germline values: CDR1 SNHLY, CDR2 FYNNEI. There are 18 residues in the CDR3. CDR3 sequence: CASSPHRGQVFRYYGYTF. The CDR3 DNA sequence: TGTGCCAGCAGTCCCCATAGGGGTCAGGTCTTTCGGTACTATGGCTACACCTTC.

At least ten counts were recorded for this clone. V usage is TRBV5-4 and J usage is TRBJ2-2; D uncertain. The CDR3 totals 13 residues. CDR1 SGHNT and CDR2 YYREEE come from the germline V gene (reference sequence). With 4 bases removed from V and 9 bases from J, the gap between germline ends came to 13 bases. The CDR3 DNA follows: TGTGCCAGCAGCCCGGACCGTCACCGGGAGCTGTTTTTT. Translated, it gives CASSPDRHRELFF.

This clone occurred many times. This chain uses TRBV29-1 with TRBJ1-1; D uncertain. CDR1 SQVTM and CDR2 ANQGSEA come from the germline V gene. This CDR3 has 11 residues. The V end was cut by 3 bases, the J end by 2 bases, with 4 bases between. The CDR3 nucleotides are TGCAGCGTTGAGTTAAACACTGAAGCTTTCTTT. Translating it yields CSVELNTEAFF.

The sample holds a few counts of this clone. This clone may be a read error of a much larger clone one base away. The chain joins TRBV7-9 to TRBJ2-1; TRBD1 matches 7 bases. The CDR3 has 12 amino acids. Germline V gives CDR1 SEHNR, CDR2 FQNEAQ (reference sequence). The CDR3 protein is CAISSGGNEQFF. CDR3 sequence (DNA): TGTGCCATCAGCTCAGGGGGCAATGAGCAGTTCTTC. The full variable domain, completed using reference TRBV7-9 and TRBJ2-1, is DTGVSQNPRHKITKRGQNVTFRCDPISEHNRLYWYRQTLGQGPEFLTYFQNEAQLEKSRLLSDRFSAERPKGSFSTLEIQRTEQGDSAMYLCAISSGGNEQFFGPGTRLTVL.